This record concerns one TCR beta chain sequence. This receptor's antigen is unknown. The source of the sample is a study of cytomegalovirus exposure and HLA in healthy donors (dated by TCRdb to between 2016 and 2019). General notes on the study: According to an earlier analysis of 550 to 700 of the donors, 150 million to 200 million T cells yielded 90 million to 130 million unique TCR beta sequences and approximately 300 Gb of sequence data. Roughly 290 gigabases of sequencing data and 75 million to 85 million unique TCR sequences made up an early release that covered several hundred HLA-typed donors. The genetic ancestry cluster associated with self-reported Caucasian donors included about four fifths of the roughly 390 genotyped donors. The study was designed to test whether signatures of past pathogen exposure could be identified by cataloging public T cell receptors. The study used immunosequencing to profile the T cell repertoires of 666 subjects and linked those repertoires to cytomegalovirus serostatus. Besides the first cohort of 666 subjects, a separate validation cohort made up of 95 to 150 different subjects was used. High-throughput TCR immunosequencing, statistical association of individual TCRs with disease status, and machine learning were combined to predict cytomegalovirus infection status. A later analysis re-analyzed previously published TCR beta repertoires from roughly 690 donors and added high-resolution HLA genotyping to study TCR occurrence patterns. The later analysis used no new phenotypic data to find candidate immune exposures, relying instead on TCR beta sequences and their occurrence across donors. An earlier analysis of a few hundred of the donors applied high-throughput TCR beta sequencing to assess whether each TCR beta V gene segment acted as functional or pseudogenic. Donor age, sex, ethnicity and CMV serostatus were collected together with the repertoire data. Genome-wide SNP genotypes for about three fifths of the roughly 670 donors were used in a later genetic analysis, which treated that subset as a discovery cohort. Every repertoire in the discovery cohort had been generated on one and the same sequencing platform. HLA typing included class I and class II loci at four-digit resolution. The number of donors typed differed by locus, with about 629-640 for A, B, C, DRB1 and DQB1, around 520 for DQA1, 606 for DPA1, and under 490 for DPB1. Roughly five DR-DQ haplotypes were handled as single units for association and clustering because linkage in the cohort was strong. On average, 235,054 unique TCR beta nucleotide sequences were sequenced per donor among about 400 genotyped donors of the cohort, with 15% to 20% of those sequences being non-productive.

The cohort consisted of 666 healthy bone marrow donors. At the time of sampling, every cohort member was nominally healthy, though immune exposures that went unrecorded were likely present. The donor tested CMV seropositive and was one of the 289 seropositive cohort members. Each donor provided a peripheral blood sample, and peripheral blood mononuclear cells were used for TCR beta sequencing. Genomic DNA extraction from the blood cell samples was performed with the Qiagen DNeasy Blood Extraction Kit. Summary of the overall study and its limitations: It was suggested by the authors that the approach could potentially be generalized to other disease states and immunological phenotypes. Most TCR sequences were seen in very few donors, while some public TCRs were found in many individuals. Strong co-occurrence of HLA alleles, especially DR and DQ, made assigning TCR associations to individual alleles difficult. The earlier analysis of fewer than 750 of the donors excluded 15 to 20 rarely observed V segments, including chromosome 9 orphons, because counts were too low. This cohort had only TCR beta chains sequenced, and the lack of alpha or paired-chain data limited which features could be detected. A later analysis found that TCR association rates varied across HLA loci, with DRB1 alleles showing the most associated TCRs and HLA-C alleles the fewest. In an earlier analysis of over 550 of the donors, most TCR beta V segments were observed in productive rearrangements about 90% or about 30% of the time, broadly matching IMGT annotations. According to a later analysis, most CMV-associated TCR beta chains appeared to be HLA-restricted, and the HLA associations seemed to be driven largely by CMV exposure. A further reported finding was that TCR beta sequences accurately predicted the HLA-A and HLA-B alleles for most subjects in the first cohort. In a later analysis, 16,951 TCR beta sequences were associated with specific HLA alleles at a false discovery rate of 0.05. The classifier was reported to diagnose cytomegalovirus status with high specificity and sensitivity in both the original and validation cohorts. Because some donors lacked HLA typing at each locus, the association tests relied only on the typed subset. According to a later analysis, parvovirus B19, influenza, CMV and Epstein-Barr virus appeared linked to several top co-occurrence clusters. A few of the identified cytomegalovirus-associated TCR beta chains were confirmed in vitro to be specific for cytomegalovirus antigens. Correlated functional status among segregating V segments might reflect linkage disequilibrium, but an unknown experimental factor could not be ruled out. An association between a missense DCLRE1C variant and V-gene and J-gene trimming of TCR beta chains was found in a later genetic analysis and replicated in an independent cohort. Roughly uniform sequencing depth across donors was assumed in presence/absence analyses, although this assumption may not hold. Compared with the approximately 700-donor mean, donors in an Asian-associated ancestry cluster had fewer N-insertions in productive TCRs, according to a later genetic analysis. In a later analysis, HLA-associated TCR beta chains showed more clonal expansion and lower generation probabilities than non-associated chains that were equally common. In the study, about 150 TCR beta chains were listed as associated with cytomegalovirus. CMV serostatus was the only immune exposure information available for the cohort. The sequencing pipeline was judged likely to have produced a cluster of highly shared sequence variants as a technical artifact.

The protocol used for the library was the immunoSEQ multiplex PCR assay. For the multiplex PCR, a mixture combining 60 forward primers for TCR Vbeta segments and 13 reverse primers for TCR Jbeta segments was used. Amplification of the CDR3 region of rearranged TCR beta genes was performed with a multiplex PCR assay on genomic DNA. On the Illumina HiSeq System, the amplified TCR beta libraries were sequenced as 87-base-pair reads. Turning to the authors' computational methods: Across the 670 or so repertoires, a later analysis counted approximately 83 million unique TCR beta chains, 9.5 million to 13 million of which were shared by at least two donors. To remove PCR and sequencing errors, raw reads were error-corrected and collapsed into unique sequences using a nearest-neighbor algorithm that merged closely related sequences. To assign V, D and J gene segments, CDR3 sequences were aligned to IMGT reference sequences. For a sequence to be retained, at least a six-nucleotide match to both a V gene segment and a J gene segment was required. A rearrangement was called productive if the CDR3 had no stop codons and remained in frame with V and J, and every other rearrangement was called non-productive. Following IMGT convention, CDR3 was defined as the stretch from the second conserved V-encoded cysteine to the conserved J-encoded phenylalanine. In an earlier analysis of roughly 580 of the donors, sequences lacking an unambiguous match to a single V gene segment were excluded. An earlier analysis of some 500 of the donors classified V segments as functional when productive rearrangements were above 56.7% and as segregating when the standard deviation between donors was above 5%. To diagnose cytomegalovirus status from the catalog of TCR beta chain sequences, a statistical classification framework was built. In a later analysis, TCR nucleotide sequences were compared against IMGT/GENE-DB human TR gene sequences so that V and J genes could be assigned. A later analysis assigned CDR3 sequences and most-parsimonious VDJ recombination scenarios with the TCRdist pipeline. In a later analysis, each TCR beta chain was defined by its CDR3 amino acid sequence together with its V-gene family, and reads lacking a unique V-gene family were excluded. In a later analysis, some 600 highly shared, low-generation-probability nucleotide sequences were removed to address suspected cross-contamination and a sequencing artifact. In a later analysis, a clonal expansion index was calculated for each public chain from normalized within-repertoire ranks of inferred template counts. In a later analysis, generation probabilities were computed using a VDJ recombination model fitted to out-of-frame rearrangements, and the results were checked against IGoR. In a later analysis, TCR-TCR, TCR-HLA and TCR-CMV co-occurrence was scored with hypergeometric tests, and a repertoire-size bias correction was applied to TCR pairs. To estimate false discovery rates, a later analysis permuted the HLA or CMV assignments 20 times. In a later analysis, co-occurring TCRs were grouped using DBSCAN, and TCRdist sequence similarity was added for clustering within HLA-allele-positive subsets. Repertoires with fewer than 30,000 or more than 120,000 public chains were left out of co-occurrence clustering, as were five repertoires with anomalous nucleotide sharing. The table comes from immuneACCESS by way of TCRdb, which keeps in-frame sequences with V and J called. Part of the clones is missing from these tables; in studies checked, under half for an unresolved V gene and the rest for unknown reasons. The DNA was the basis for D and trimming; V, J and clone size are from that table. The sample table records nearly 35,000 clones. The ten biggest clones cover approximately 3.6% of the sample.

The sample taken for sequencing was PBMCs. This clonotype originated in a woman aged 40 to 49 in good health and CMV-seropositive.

The CDR3 protein sequence reads: CSVGEQMNTEAFF. The base sequence is TGCAGCGTTGGAGAACAAATGAACACTGAAGCTTTCTTT. Recombination connected TRBV29-1 to TRBJ1-1; the D gene identity is not certain. The junction shows trimming of 4 bases on V and 0 bases on J, plus 9 bases between the germline ends. The CDR3 starts with the cysteine, ends with the phenylalanine, and has 13 residues. Kept here is only the CDR3 DNA, which spans 39 bases and is read in frame from base 1. The germline V gene gives CDR1 as SQVTM and CDR2 as ANQGSEA.